Listed below are T cell receptor beta chains from one sample, sequenced in a study of shared clonotypes between healthy human individuals. Some clones are missing from TCRdb's copy, which holds only in-frame ones; the method was immunoSEQ multiplex PCR. The sample holds fewer than 400,000 clones, roughly 70% seen once. The sample was memory CD4+ T cells sorted from blood. These receptors all stem from a man aged 25 to 40 in good health. Both conserved end residues are part of each CDR3. Fields, in order: J gene, D gene, clone size, V gene, CDR3 protein, CDR3 DNA. A D gene is named only where the DNA matches it firmly. Clone size, where shown, is once, few, many, or a class for clones that have expanded.

TRBJ2-2,TRBD2,few,TRBV6-4,CASSVLAGGGTGELFF,TGTGCCAGCAGTGTCCTAGCGGGAGGAGGGACCGGGGAGCTGTTTTTT
TRBJ2-5,.,few,TRBV18,CASSPGSSQETQYF,TGTGCCAGCTCACCAGGGAGCAGCCAAGAGACCCAGTACTTC
TRBJ2-1,.,once,TRBV29-1,CSVAKSSYNEQFF,TGCAGCGTTGCAAAAAGCTCCTACAATGAGCAGTTCTTC
TRBJ2-5,TRBD2,.,TRBV5-4,CASSGTSGRDQETQYF,TGTGCCAGCAGTGGGACTAGCGGGAGGGATCAAGAGACCCAGTACTTC
TRBJ1-3,.,once,TRBV6-4,CASTGGLTPGNTIYF,TGTGCCAGCACGGGGGGGCTGACGCCTGGAAACACCATATATTTT
TRBJ1-5,TRBD1,.,TRBV2,CASTKGGRVSNQPQHF,TGTGCCAGCACCAAAGGGGGCAGAGTTAGCAATCAGCCCCAGCATTTT
TRBJ1-1,TRBD1,.,TRBV19,CASSQGVNTEAFF,TGTGCCAGTAGTCAGGGGGTGAACACTGAAGCTTTCTTT
TRBJ2-3,.,.,TRBV7-6,CASSLTGTRRTDTQYF,TGTGCCAGCAGCTTAACCGGGACTCGCCGCACAGATACGCAGTATTTT
TRBJ2-1,.,.,TRBV18,CASSPPPLGYNEQFF,TGTGCCAGCTCACCACCACCGCTGGGGTACAATGAGCAGTTCTTC
TRBJ2-7,TRBD1,.,TRBV28,CASSFPGGLGFGLSEQYF,TGTGCCAGCAGTTTTCCAGGGGGCTTAGGGTTTGGTCTCTCCGAGCAGTACTTC
TRBJ2-5,TRBD1,.,TRBV28,CASRGTGLSWETQYF,TGTGCCAGCAGAGGGACAGGGCTATCTTGGGAGACCCAGTACTTC
TRBJ1-5,.,many,TRBV4-2,CASSLLGGDTDQPQHF,TGTGCCAGCAGCTTACTAGGGGGGGACACCGATCAGCCCCAGCATTTT
TRBJ1-5,TRBD1,.,TRBV6-1,CASKPDRGNYQPQHF,TGTGCCAGCAAACCGGACAGGGGGAACTATCAGCCCCAGCATTTT
TRBJ2-5,TRBD2,few,TRBV18,CASLREIQETQYF,TGTGCCAGCTTGCGGGAGATCCAAGAGACCCAGTACTTC
TRBJ1-5,.,.,TRBV7-8,CASSLEQGSNQPQHF,TGTGCCAGCAGCTTAGAGCAGGGGAGCAATCAGCCCCAGCATTTT
TRBJ2-1,.,.,TRBV25-1,CASSTRDGFYNEQFF,TGTGCCAGCAGTACCCGGGACGGGTTCTACAATGAGCAGTTCTTC
TRBJ2-1,.,.,TRBV5-6,CASSLAPGNPTYNEQFF,TGTGCCAGCAGCTTGGCCCCAGGGAACCCGACCTACAATGAGCAGTTCTTC
TRBJ2-5,.,.,TRBV7-2,CASSLSNKETQYF,TGTGCCAGCAGCTTATCCAATAAGGAGACCCAGTACTTC
TRBJ1-5,.,.,TRBV7-2,CASSFVADQPQHF,TGTGCCAGCAGCTTCGTCGCGGACCAGCCCCAGCATTTT
TRBJ2-1,TRBD1,.,TRBV27,CASSFRGNEQFF,TGTGCCAGCAGTTTCAGGGGGAATGAGCAGTTCTTC
TRBJ2-5,.,.,TRBV4-1,CASSQAETQYF,TGCGCCAGCAGCCAGGCGGAGACCCAGTACTTC
TRBJ2-3,.,.,TRBV18,CASSPTPDTQYF,TGTGCCAGCTCACCAACCCCAGATACGCAGTATTTT
TRBJ2-1,TRBD1,.,TRBV2,CASSSRDRVYNEQFF,TGTGCCAGCAGTAGTCGGGACAGGGTATACAATGAGCAGTTCTTC
TRBJ2-1,TRBD1,.,TRBV19,CASSLERDRPAFF,TGTGCCAGTAGTCTCGAACGGGACAGGCCGGCGTTCTTC
TRBJ1-2,TRBD1,.,TRBV7-2,CASSFRQGARGGYTF,TGTGCCAGCAGCTTTAGACAGGGGGCGCGTGGTGGCTACACCTTC
TRBJ2-7,TRBD2,.,TRBV6-6,CASSPGTSVYEQYF,TGTGCCAGCAGCCCCGGGACTAGCGTCTACGAGCAGTACTTC
TRBJ2-1,.,once,TRBV14,CASSHRQGGNEQFF,TGTGCCAGCAGCCATCGACAGGGAGGAAATGAGCAGTTCTTC
TRBJ2-5,TRBD2,few,TRBV4-3,CASSETLGLAAETQYF,TGCGCCAGCAGCGAAACGCTCGGACTAGCAGCAGAGACCCAGTACTTC
TRBJ2-5,TRBD1,once,TRBV19,CASSTDRGSRRETQYF,TGTGCCAGTAGTACAGACAGGGGCTCCAGGCGAGAGACCCAGTACTTC
TRBJ2-3,TRBD2,.,TRBV13,CASSSEIGLAGGPADTQYF,TGTGCCAGCAGCTCCGAAATAGGACTAGCGGGAGGGCCGGCAGATACGCAGTATTTT
TRBJ2-5,TRBD1,.,TRBV7-9,CASRRQGGGETQYF,TGTGCCAGCCGTCGACAGGGGGGCGGGGAGACCCAGTACTTC
TRBJ1-5,TRBD1,.,TRBV7-8,CASNPTGGNQPQHF,TGTGCCAGCAACCCGACAGGGGGCAATCAGCCCCAGCATTTT
TRBJ2-3,TRBD2,.,TRBV5-4,CASSLGVAGGTDTQYF,TGTGCCAGCAGCTTGGGGGTAGCGGGAGGCACAGATACGCAGTATTTT
TRBJ2-5,.,.,TRBV20-1,CSAFYQETQYF,TGCAGTGCTTTTTACCAAGAGACCCAGTACTTC
TRBJ2-7,TRBD2,.,TRBV6-5,CASSSSGRPSYEQYF,TGTGCCAGCAGTTCCAGCGGGAGGCCCTCCTACGAGCAGTACTTC
TRBJ2-5,.,.,TRBV14,CASSPTTLRGQTQYF,TGTGCCAGCAGCCCCACAACGCTCCGGGGCCAGACCCAGTACTTC
TRBJ2-7,.,.,TRBV7-2,CASSLTTYEQYF,TGTGCCAGCAGCCTCACAACCTACGAGCAGTACTTC
TRBJ2-3,.,once,TRBV7-9,CASSLHLADTQYF,TGTGCCAGCAGCTTACATCTGGCAGATACGCAGTATTTT
TRBJ2-7,.,.,TRBV5-1,CASSLGPDRTNYEQYF,TGCGCCAGCAGCTTGGGACCCGACAGAACGAACTACGAGCAGTACTTC
TRBJ2-2,.,.,TRBV7-8,CASSTRRASNTGELFF,TGTGCCAGCAGCACACGACGGGCCTCGAACACCGGGGAGCTGTTTTTT
TRBJ2-7,.,.,TRBV29-1,CSGCRGSEQYF,TGCAGCGGCTGTAGGGGAAGCGAGCAGTACTTC
TRBJ1-1,.,many,TRBV18,CASSGQSNTEAFF,TGTGCCAGCTCAGGACAGTCGAACACTGAAGCTTTCTTT
TRBJ2-6,.,.,TRBV7-9,CASSLLSPMFSGANVLTF,TGTGCCAGCAGCCTCCTGAGCCCAATGTTCTCTGGGGCCAACGTCCTGACTTTC
TRBJ2-5,.,.,TRBV2,CASSAISAETQYF,TGTGCCAGCAGTGCTATCAGTGCCGAGACCCAGTACTTC
TRBJ2-1,TRBD2,few,TRBV29-1,CSVEASGSFVQFF,TGCAGCGTTGAAGCTAGCGGGAGTTTTGTGCAGTTCTTC
TRBJ2-5,TRBD1,.,TRBV2,CASSTTGTGETQYF,TGTGCCAGCAGTACTACCGGGACAGGAGAGACCCAGTACTTC
TRBJ2-1,TRBD2,.,TRBV5-5,CASSGSSGRAYNEQFF,TGTGCCAGCAGCGGATCAAGCGGGAGGGCCTACAATGAGCAGTTCTTC
TRBJ2-7,TRBD1,.,TRBV18,CASSPGTGIYEQYF,TGTGCCAGCTCACCAGGGACAGGGATCTACGAGCAGTACTTC
TRBJ2-1,.,once,TRBV5-1,CASSSSGAHNEQFF,TGCGCCAGCAGCTCGTCGGGAGCGCACAATGAGCAGTTCTTC
TRBJ2-7,.,.,TRBV7-2,CAGSFDSTYEQYF,TGTGCCGGCAGCTTTGACAGTACCTACGAGCAGTACTTC
TRBJ1-2,.,.,TRBV19,CASTSSFSGGYTF,TGTGCCAGTACCTCCTCCTTTTCGGGAGGCTACACCTTC